The 5 T cell receptor beta chains listed next were all sequenced from one sample in a study of beta chain features in type 1 diabetes. Whole-study findings and limits: Shortening that was moderate but significant affected the TCRB CDR3s of Type 1 diabetes patients in all four CD4+ subsets.

The authors reverse transcribed all of the isolated RNA, so sequencing captured expressed TCRB transcripts. The table came from immunoSEQ multiplex PCR; TCRdb's copy has only in-frame clones and leaves some out. The table shows 630,000 or so clones, with 11% to 15% occurring only once. The antigens of these receptors remain unknown. Sequenced: naive CD4+ T cells from blood. The origin of the receptors is a man aged 18 to 29 with type 1 diabetes.

This clone has only a few counts. The rearrangement joins TRBV28 to TRBJ2-2; D is ambiguous. The germline gives CDR1 MDHEN, CDR2 SYDVKM. The CDR3 has 13 amino acids. V was cut by 3 bases and J by 0 bases, with 2 bases left in between. The CDR3 region has the DNA TGTGCCAGCAGTTTCCCGAACACCGGGGAGCTGTTTTTT. Encoded protein: CASSFPNTGELFF.

This clone was counted only a few times. The chain carries TRBV2 and TRBJ2-7, with no clear D. V lost 11 bases to trimming and J lost 0 bases, with 17 bases between them. CDR3 length: 14 amino acids. CDR1 and CDR2 (germline): SNHLY, FYNNEI. The CDR3 loop reads CAQKAAVSSYEQYF. The CDR3 region has the DNA TGTGCCCAAAAGGCTGCAGTTTCCTCCTACGAGCAGTACTTC.

This chain connects TRBV6-6 to TRBJ1-2; no firm D call. Germline loops: CDR1 MNHNY, CDR2 SVGAGI (reference sequence). V was trimmed by 8 bases and J by 4 bases, leaving 14 bases between them. The CDR3 is made up of 13 amino acids. CDR3 nucleotides: TGTGCCAGCGGCATGGGTCTCGGCTATGGCTACACCTTC. Protein product: CASGMGLGYGYTF.

About this clone itself: Additional DNA sequences in this sample encode the identical CDR3. This chain links TRBV18 with TRBJ2-7; no clear D. V was pared by 0 bases and J by 1 base, with 4 bases between. The CDR3 totals 13 residues. The germline CDR1 and CDR2 sequences are KGHSH and LQKENI. The CDR3 loop is CASSPPGSYEQYF. CDR3 DNA sequence: TGTGCCAGCTCACCACCCGGTTCCTACGAGCAGTACTTC.

This clone was counted between two and nine times. The chain joins TRBV10-3 to TRBJ2-2; D is ambiguous. Germline loops: CDR1 ENHRY, CDR2 SYGVKD. Trimming shortened V by 11 bases and J by 0 bases, and 13 bases separated the two germline ends. CDR3 length: 14 amino acids. The CDR3 nucleotides are TGTGCCTCCAATCCGACCTCGAACACCGGGGAGCTGTTTTTT. It specifies CASNPTSNTGELFF.